A selection of T cell receptor beta chains follows, all from one sample in a study of cytomegalovirus exposure and HLA in healthy donors. The assay was immunoSEQ multiplex PCR, and TCRdb's table has in-frame clones only and misses some. This table has about 160,000 clones, about 85% appearing once. Sample: PBMCs. These TCRs come from a boy aged 2-15 years in good health and CMV-seronegative. Each CDR3 is given with its conserved first and last residue. D genes are given only for firm matches. Clone sizes are given selectively: once, few, many, or a class where the clone is expanded.

>few|TRBD2|TRBV19|TRBJ2-1
TGTGCCAGTAATGGACTAGCGGGAGGGCCAAGGAATGAGCAGTTCTTC
CASNGLAGGPRNEQFF
>.|TRBD1|TRBV29-1|TRBJ1-1
TGCAGCGTTGTGACAGGGGGTCACACTGAAGCTTTCTTT
CSVVTGGHTEAFF
>few|TRBD1|TRBV7-8|TRBJ1-6
TGTGCCAGCAATACGGGACAGCTCAATTCACCCCTCCACTTT
CASNTGQLNSPLHF
>.|.|TRBV6-4|TRBJ1-1
TGTGCCAGCAGTGATACTCCTGACACTGAAGCTTTCTTT
CASSDTPDTEAFF
>.|.|TRBV7-2|TRBJ1-1
TGTGCCAGCAGCTTAGTTCCCCTTAAGGGGACTTTCTTT
CASSLVPLKGTFF
>.|.|TRBV27|TRBJ2-3
TGTGCCAGCAGGCGGCGGGAATACACAGATACGCAGTATTTT
CASRRREYTDTQYF
>.|.|TRBV12-2|TRBJ1-1
TGTGCAACTTACAGCGGGGCGGGGAACACTGAAGCTTTCTTT
CATYSGAGNTEAFF
>.|.|TRBV19|TRBJ1-5
TGTGCCAGTAGTAAGGGGAGCAATCAGCCCCAGCATTTT
CASSKGSNQPQHF
>.|.|TRBV7-8|TRBJ2-5
TGTGCCAGCAGCCCCCTAGACCTCCGCCAAGAGACCCAGTACTTC
CASSPLDLRQETQYF
>.|TRBD2|TRBV2|TRBJ2-7
TGTGCCAGCACCATGACTAGCGGGCCGTTTGGGCAGTACTTC
CASTMTSGPFGQYF
>once|.|TRBV28|TRBJ2-5
TGTGCCAGCAGTCTGGAGCCAGAGACCCAGTACTTC
CASSLEPETQYF
>once|TRBD1|TRBV10-3|TRBJ2-7
TGTGCCATCAGTGAGGGTACAGGGGCGGGGCAGTACTTC
CAISEGTGAGQYF
>.|.|TRBV19|TRBJ2-3
TGTGCCAGTAGACAGGCCAAGACAGATACGCAGTATTTT
CASRQAKTDTQYF
>.|TRBD1|TRBV15|TRBJ2-4
TGTGCCACCAGCCCCGGACAGGGAAGCATTCAGTACTTC
CATSPGQGSIQYF
>.|.|TRBV5-1|TRBJ2-7
TGCGCCAGCAGCAGAGAGGGGGCCTACGAGCAGTACTTC
CASSREGAYEQYF
>.|.|TRBV28|TRBJ1-1
TGTGCCAGCAGTTTCCACAGGGCCTACACTGAAGCTTTCTTT
CASSFHRAYTEAFF
>.|.|TRBV7-9|TRBJ1-2
TGTGCCAGCAGCTTCTCTACGGGTAACTATGGCTACACCTTC
CASSFSTGNYGYTF
>.|TRBD1|TRBV18|TRBJ1-1
TGTGCCAGCTCACCACCAAGGGGGCGAGCTTTCTTT
CASSPPRGRAFF
>.|.|TRBV28|TRBJ1-5
TGTGCCAGCAGTTTATCAGATTATCAGCCCCAGCATTTT
CASSLSDYQPQHF
>.|.|TRBV6-1|TRBJ1-6
TGTGCCAGCAGTACCGAGGTTAATTCACCCCTCCACTTT
CASSTEVNSPLHF
>.|.|TRBV21-1|TRBJ2-5
TGTGCCAGCAGGATACTAGCGGGGGAGCAAGAGACCCAGTACTTC
CASRILAGEQETQYF
>.|.|TRBV28|TRBJ1-4
TGTGCCAGCAGTTTATCGGCAACTAATGAAAAACTGTTTTTT
CASSLSATNEKLFF
>.|.|TRBV4-1|TRBJ1-5
TGCGCCAGCAGCCAAAGATCAGGGGTTAGCAATCAGCCCCAGCATTTT
CASSQRSGVSNQPQHF
>once|.|TRBV6-5|TRBJ1-1
TGTGCCAGCAGTTACTCCAGCACTGAAGCTTTCTTT
CASSYSSTEAFF
>.|TRBD2|TRBV9|TRBJ2-3
TGTGCCAGCAGCGTAGGACTAGCGGGAGTGTCCCGCACAGATACGCAGTATTTT
CASSVGLAGVSRTDTQYF
>.|TRBD1|TRBV2|TRBJ1-5
TGTGCCAGCATTAGGACAGGGGGGGATCAGCCCCAGCATTTT
CASIRTGGDQPQHF
>.|TRBD2|TRBV18|TRBJ2-1
TGTGCCAGCTCACCTTTAGCGGGATCCTACAATGAGCAGTTCTTC
CASSPLAGSYNEQFF
>.|TRBD1|TRBV5-5|TRBJ1-2
TGTGCCAGCAGCGCGACAGGGGGCCAGGACTATGGCTACACCTTC
CASSATGGQDYGYTF
>.|TRBD1|TRBV6-6|TRBJ1-2
TGTGCCAGCGGATTTCGACAGGGGAGTACATCCTTC
CASGFRQGSTSF
>.|TRBD2|TRBV4-1|TRBJ2-7
TGCGCCAGCAGCCAAGAGCCTAGCGGGAGCATATACGAGCAGTACTTC
CASSQEPSGSIYEQYF
>few|.|TRBV7-9|TRBJ2-2
TGTGCCAGCAGCGTCAACTCTCGAATAGACACCGGGGAGCTGTTTTTT
CASSVNSRIDTGELFF
>.|.|TRBV2|TRBJ1-3
TGTGCCAGCAAGTCGGTGGACACCATATATTTT
CASKSVDTIYF
>once|.|TRBV18|TRBJ2-3
TGTGCCAGCTCACAGAGTGTCGCAGATACGCAGTATTTT
CASSQSVADTQYF
>.|.|TRBV5-1|TRBJ1-2
TGCGCCAGCAGCCCCCACGACGGCAGGTCTAACTATGGCTACACCTTC
CASSPHDGRSNYGYTF
>.|.|TRBV7-9|TRBJ2-7
TGTGCCAGCAGCTACTCGATAGAGCAGTACTTC
CASSYSIEQYF
>.|TRBD2|TRBV12-5|TRBJ2-5
TGTGCTAGTGGTTTGGGACGCGGGAGAGAGACCCAGTACTTC
CASGLGRGRETQYF
>.|TRBD1|TRBV6-1|TRBJ2-1
TGTGCCAGCGTGAGGGGTGGACAGGGCTACAATGAGCAGTTCTTC
CASVRGGQGYNEQFF
>.|TRBD1|TRBV5-6|TRBJ1-4
TGTGCCAGCAGCTTCGGGACAGCTAATGAAAAACTGTTTTTT
CASSFGTANEKLFF
>.|TRBD1|TRBV15|TRBJ1-1
TGTGCCACCAGCAGAGGGGGGACAGCCTGTGAAGCTTTCTTT
CATSRGGTACEAFF
>.|TRBD1|TRBV5-5|TRBJ1-5
TGTGCCAGCAGTGGGGCGCGGGACAGGGATCAGCCCCAGCATTTT
CASSGARDRDQPQHF
>.|TRBD2|TRBV5-1|TRBJ2-1
TGCGCCAGCAGCCCGGTTAGCGGGAGTACCTATGAGCAGTTCTTC
CASSPVSGSTYEQFF
>.|TRBD1|TRBV29-1|TRBJ2-3
TGCAGCGCCCGGACAGGGCTCACAGATACGCAGTATTTT
CSARTGLTDTQYF
>.|.|TRBV2|TRBJ1-2
TGTGCCAGCAGAATTAGACAGACGGTTAACTATGGCTACACCTTC
CASRIRQTVNYGYTF
>.|.|TRBV5-1|TRBJ2-5
TGCGCCAGCAGCTTGGAAGGGGTAGCACCCTCTGAGACCCAGTACTTC
CASSLEGVAPSETQYF
>.|TRBD1|TRBV6-5|TRBJ2-5
TGTGCCAGCAGACAGAACAGGGGCCAAGAGACCCAGTACTTC
CASRQNRGQETQYF
>.|TRBD1|TRBV5-5|TRBJ2-3
TGTGCCAGCAGCTCCGAGGACAGGGGAGTAGCAGATACGCAGTATTTT
CASSSEDRGVADTQYF
>.|TRBD2|TRBV7-2|TRBJ2-5
TGTGCCAGCAGCCCGGATCCATTGGCGGGAGGTCTCCAAGAGACCCAGTACTTC
CASSPDPLAGGLQETQYF
>.|TRBD1|TRBV29-1|TRBJ2-1
TGCAGCGTTGACGGGGACAGGGCCTACAATGAGCAGTTCTTC
CSVDGDRAYNEQFF
>.|.|TRBV27|TRBJ2-3
TGTGCCCCCCCTTTCGGGAGTGGCACAGATACGCAGTATTTT
CAPPFGSGTDTQYF
>.|.|TRBV30|TRBJ2-7
TGTGCCTGGAGCGCCGACTTCTACGAGCAGTACTTC
CAWSADFYEQYF
>few|TRBD1|TRBV6-5|TRBJ1-6
TGTGCCAGCAGCACTGAGGGGACAGGGAGGTCACCCCTCCACTTT
CASSTEGTGRSPLHF
>few|TRBD2|TRBV6-5|TRBJ2-3
TGTGCCAGCAGTTACCGTGCGCGGGGGGGCACAGATACGCAGTATTTT
CASSYRARGGTDTQYF
>.|.|TRBV7-9|TRBJ1-5
TGTGCCAGCACCCCGGATCACGGGTCGGGTCAGCCCCAGCATTTT
CASTPDHGSGQPQHF
>few|.|TRBV25-1|TRBJ1-1
TGTGCCAGCAGTGAAAGGACGGCGGGAGCTTTCTTT
CASSERTAGAFF
>.|.|TRBV11-2|TRBJ2-3
TGTGCCAGCAGCTTAGATCCTAGGACAGATACGCAGTATTTT
CASSLDPRTDTQYF
>.|TRBD1|TRBV6-1|TRBJ2-1
TGTGCCAGCCATCCGACAGGGGAGAATGAGCAGTTCTTC
CASHPTGENEQFF
>.|.|TRBV14|TRBJ1-1
TGTGCCAGCAGCCAAGAGATGAGTAACCCCACTGAAGCTTTCTTT
CASSQEMSNPTEAFF
>.|TRBD1|TRBV27|TRBJ1-6
TGTGCCAGCAGTTTACCAGGGGGCCGGTCACCCCTCCACTTT
CASSLPGGRSPLHF
>once|TRBD2|TRBV4-1|TRBJ2-7
TGCGCCAGCAGCCCGACTAGCGGGACCTACGAGCAGTACTTC
CASSPTSGTYEQYF